The 25 T cell receptor beta chains given below trace back to one sample, sequenced in a study of blood T cell repertoires in COVID-19. Only in-frame clones appear in the TCRdb table, and some are missing; sequencing was by immunoSEQ multiplex PCR. The repertoire holds about 300,000 clones, with around 86% as singletons. Source material: peripheral blood. Receptors were obtained from a woman aged 40-49 years who had recovered from COVID-19.

In DNA, the CDR3 is TGTGCCTGGAGTGTACAGGGGAACACCATATATTTT. It encodes CAWSVQGNTIYF. The chain recombines TRBV30 with TRBJ1-3, with 7 bases identical to TRBD1. The V gene's germline CDR1 is GTSNPN and CDR2 SVGIG (reference sequence). J lost 7 bases, V lost 0 bases, and 0 bases had no gene match. The CDR3 has 12 residues. Filled out from reference TRBV30 and TRBJ1-3, the complete variable domain reads SQTIHQWPATLVQPVGSPLSLECTVEGTSNPNLYWYRQAAGRGLQLLFYSVGIGQISSEVPQNLSASRPQDRQFILSSKKLLLSDSGFYLCAWSVQGNTIYFGEGSWLTVV.

As for this clone: The identical CDR3 is also encoded by other nucleotide sequences in the sample. This chain uses TRBV7-9 with TRBJ1-5; TRBD1 aligns across 12 bases. The V gene end was trimmed by 4 bases and the J gene end by 2 bases; junction bases not matched to a gene: 3. Germline V gene data show CDR1 as SEHNR and CDR2 as FQNEAQ (reference sequence). The CDR3 spans 16 residues. The CDR3 protein is CASSSGTGGRNQPQHF. CDR3 bases: TGTGCCAGCAGCTCCGGGACAGGGGGCCGCAATCAGCCCCAGCATTTT. Using reference TRBV7-9 and TRBJ1-5 for the parts outside the CDR3, the full variable domain is DTGVSQNPRHKITKRGQNVTFRCDPISEHNRLYWYRQTLGQGPEFLTYFQNEAQLEKSRLLSDRFSAERPKGSFSTLEIQRTEQGDSAMYLCASSSGTGGRNQPQHFGDGTRLSIL.

This clone appeared a single time. J is TRBJ1-1 and V is TRBV5-1, with D unclear. From germline, CDR1 is SGHRS and CDR2 YFSETQ. The ends were cut back, 4 bases at V and 0 bases at J, with 7 bases in the middle. This CDR3 comprises 13 residues. The CDR3 reads CASSQRVNTEAFF. CDR3 DNA sequence: TGCGCCAGCAGCCAGAGGGTGAACACTGAAGCTTTCTTT.

The chain uses TRBV4-3 and TRBJ2-3; D not certain. The V gene lost 1 base and the J gene lost 0 bases, with 11 bases spanning the gap. The CDR3 sequence is 16 residues long. The germline V gene encodes CDR1 LGHNA and CDR2 YSLEER. The CDR3 DNA reads TGCGCCAGCAGCCAAGCTTCAATTGCGAGCACAGATACGCAGTATTTT. It is translated as CASSQASIASTDTQYF.

This rearrangement joins TRBV4-3 to TRBJ1-1, with D uncertain. CDR3 size: 16 residues. The germline V and J ends were trimmed by 1 base and 0 bases, with 12 bases remaining between them. The germline CDR1 and CDR2 sequences are LGHNA and YSLEER. The CDR3 DNA follows: TGCGCCAGCAGCCAAGCATACGGGTTAATGAACACTGAAGCTTTCTTT. Encoded protein: CASSQAYGLMNTEAFF.

The V and J genes are TRBV30 and TRBJ2-6; D is uncertain. In germline, CDR1 is GTSNPN, CDR2 SVGIG (reference sequence). Trimming cost V 3 bases and J 0 bases, with 12 bases left between them. This CDR3 has 16 amino acids. CDR3 region: CAWRLFSRSGANVLTF. In DNA form, the CDR3 reads TGTGCCTGGAGGCTCTTTAGCCGCTCTGGGGCCAACGTCCTGACTTTC.

This rearrangement joins TRBV24-1 to TRBJ2-3, with D perhaps matching TRBD1 (5 bases). V lost 3 bases, J lost 1 base, and 16 bases lay in between. CDR1 is KGHDR, CDR2 SFDVKD, per germline. The CDR3 is made up of 17 amino acids. The CDR3 sequence is CATSDPKGRQGTDTQYF. DNA of the CDR3: TGTGCCACCAGTGATCCCAAGGGGCGTCAAGGCACAGATACGCAGTATTTT.

This sequence joins TRBV3-1 (or the pseudogene TRBV3-2) and TRBJ2-7, with D perhaps matching TRBD1 (6 bases). V dropped 3 bases and J dropped 1 base, with 16 bases sitting between them. CDR3 length: 16 residues. Germline loops: CDR1 LGHDT, CDR2 YNNKEL (reference sequence). The CDR3 sequence: CASSQVWAGESYEQYF. In nucleotides, the CDR3 is TGTGCCAGCAGCCAGGTCTGGGCAGGGGAGTCCTACGAGCAGTACTTC.

This chain uses TRBV5-4 with TRBJ2-7, with TRBD1 matching over 7 bases. This CDR3 has 14 residues. CDR1 is SGHNT and CDR2 is YYREEE in the germline V gene (reference sequence). Unmatched junction bases numbered 12, after V lost 10 bases and J lost 2 bases. The CDR3 protein is CAVNSRDSAYEQYF. In DNA, the CDR3 is TGTGCCGTAAACAGCCGGGACAGCGCCTACGAGCAGTACTTC.

V gene TRBV2 combines with J gene TRBJ2-5; weak D call: TRBD2 (5 bases). Trimming took 2 bases from V and 4 from J, leaving 8 bases between them. Germline values: CDR1 SNHLY, CDR2 FYNNEI. This CDR3 is 13 amino acids long. CDR3 coding DNA: TGTGCCAGCAGTGAATACGGGGTAGAGACCCAGTACTTC. Protein: CASSEYGVETQYF.

Written as DNA, the CDR3 is TGTGCCAGCACCAGGAGGATTGGGGGGTACCCGGGAGAGACCCAGTACTTC. This gives the protein CASTRRIGGYPGETQYF. This chain connects TRBV2 to TRBJ2-5, with D perhaps matching TRBD2 (6 bases). The CDR3 is 17 residues long. From germline, CDR1 is SNHLY and CDR2 FYNNEI. V lost 7 bases to trimming and J lost 4 bases, with 25 bases between them.

This clone was detected only a few times. The chain carries TRBV7-2 and TRBJ1-2; tentatively, D is TRBD1 (6 bases). V lost 1 base, J lost 0 bases, and 15 bases lay in between. Germline CDR1 and CDR2: SGHTA and FQGNSA. This CDR3 comprises 17 residues. This CDR3 reads CASSLGGGGSSNYGYTF. CDR3 nucleotides: TGTGCCAGCAGCTTAGGGGGCGGGGGCAGTTCTAACTATGGCTACACCTTC.

This chain joins TRBV28 and TRBJ2-7, with 7 bases identical to TRBD2. J gave up 2 bases and V 3 bases, and 10 bases lay outside the gene matches. Germline V gene sequence: CDR1 MDHEN, CDR2 SYDVKM. The CDR3 consists of 16 residues. Here the CDR3 DNA reads TGTGCCAGCAGTTTGGGGGGGGGTATGCCCCCCTACGAGCAGTACTTC. It translates to CASSLGGGMPPYEQYF.

V and J are TRBV2 and TRBJ1-1, with D uncertain. The V gene's germline CDR1 is SNHLY and CDR2 FYNNEI. V was clipped by 2 bases and J by 4 bases, with 11 bases between them. The CDR3 sequence is 14 residues long. The CDR3, as DNA: TGTGCCAGCAGTGAACTCACAGTGGGCACTGAAGCTTTCTTT. Protein: CASSELTVGTEAFF.

The chain combines TRBV18 with TRBJ1-2; D ambiguous. Per the germline V gene, CDR1 is KGHSH and CDR2 is LQKENI. The V end was cut by 3 bases, the J end by 0 bases, with 5 bases between. This CDR3 contains 13 residues. In DNA form, the CDR3 reads TGTGCCAGCTCACCCCCATCTAACTATGGCTACACCTTC. It yields the protein CASSPPSNYGYTF.

The rearrangement joins TRBV12-5 to TRBJ2-1; 7 nucleotides agree with TRBD2. The CDR3 covers 19 residues. The ends lost 1 base at V and 5 bases at J; junction bases unmatched: 17. CDR1 is LGHNT, CDR2 FRNRAP, per germline. In DNA form, the CDR3 reads TGTGCTAGTGGTTTGGCCTCGCGGGGGATAGCCCATACTAACAATGAGCAGTTCTTC. Its translation: CASGLASRGIAHTNNEQFF.

The chain uses TRBV29-1 and TRBJ2-1; 8 positions match TRBD2. CDR3 size: 14 residues. V was pared by 5 bases and J by 6 bases, with 9 bases of the junction left unmatched. Germline values: CDR1 SQVTM, CDR2 ANQGSEA. CDR3 DNA: TGCAGCGTTCTGACGACCGGGAGGGGCAATGAGCAGTTCTTC. Translated, it gives CSVLTTGRGNEQFF.

The rearrangement uses TRBV10-1 and TRBJ2-7; 8 bases align to TRBD2. The germline V gene has CDR1 WNHNN and CDR2 SYGVQD (reference sequence). The CDR3 is 14 amino acids. After removal of 3 bases from V and 6 bases from J, the junction contained 7 bases not matched to a gene. The CDR3 loop reads CASSDGAGVGEQYF. The CDR3, as DNA: TGCGCCAGCAGTGACGGAGCGGGGGTGGGCGAGCAGTACTTC.

The chain combines TRBV18 with TRBJ2-1, with TRBD2 matching 8 bases. There are 16 residues in the CDR3. Germline V gene sequence: CDR1 KGHSH, CDR2 LQKENI. The V gene end was trimmed by 0 bases and the J gene end by 2 bases; junction bases not matched to a gene: 3. The CDR3, as DNA: TGTGCCAGCTCACCACCCCCGGGGGGGCCCTACAATGAGCAGTTCTTC. It is translated as CASSPPPGGPYNEQFF.

This clone showed up just once. V gene TRBV28 combines with J gene TRBJ2-7; D is unclear. CDR1 is MDHEN and CDR2 is SYDVKM in the germline V gene. The CDR3 has 12 residues. The ends were cut back, 5 bases at V and 1 base at J, with 6 bases in the middle. CDR3 coding DNA: TGTGCCAGCAGTCAGGTGTCCTACGAGCAGTACTTC. Protein sequence: CASSQVSYEQYF.

V usage is TRBV5-5 and J usage is TRBJ1-6, with 7 bases identical to TRBD1. This CDR3 has 16 residues. V lost 7 bases, J lost 0 bases, and 7 bases stayed unmatched. Germline V gene lookup returns CDR1 SGHKS and CDR2 YYEKEE (reference sequence). The CDR3 coding sequence is TGTGCCAGCTCGACAGGGACGAGCTCCTATAATTCACCCCTCCACTTT. Residues: CASSTGTSSYNSPLHF.

A single count supports this clone. The chain has TRBV9 and TRBJ1-2; 8 bases are a match to TRBD1. Germline V lookup: CDR1 SGDLS, CDR2 YYNGEE. The ends lost 0 bases at V and 5 bases at J; junction bases unmatched: 15. The CDR3 is 18 residues long. DNA for the CDR3: TGTGCCAGCAGCGTAGCAAATTACCCCGGGCAGGGGGCTTATGGCTACACCTTC. It translates to CASSVANYPGQGAYGYTF.

The gene calls are TRBV10-3 and TRBJ1-1; D unresolved. This CDR3 has 12 amino acids. The germline V gene has CDR1 ENHRY and CDR2 SYGVKD. The V and J ends lost 2 bases and 4 bases respectively, with 5 bases between them. The DNA for the CDR3 is TGTGCCATCAGTGAGGAGGGCACTGAAGCTTTCTTT. Encoded protein: CAISEEGTEAFF.

Comment on this clone: Relative to the germline gene, one junction end is altered; a read error may explain this. The chain joins TRBV7-7 to TRBJ2-1; 10 nucleotides align to TRBD2. CDR1 is SSHAT, CDR2 FNYEAQ, per germline (reference sequence). The CDR3 length is 16 residues. CDR3 sequence: CASSFQGLAPYNEQFF. The CDR3 bases are TGTGCTAGCAGCTTCCAGGGACTAGCGCCGTACAATGAGCAGTTCTTC.

The J gene is TRBJ1-2, the V gene TRBV12-5; no firm D call. The ends were cut back, 2 bases at V and 7 bases at J, with 11 bases in the middle. There are 13 residues in the CDR3. The germline CDR1 and CDR2 sequences are LGHNT and FRNRAP. The CDR3 DNA reads TGTGCTAGTGGTTTGTGGCAGGTGTTTGGCTACACCTTC. Its translation: CASGLWQVFGYTF.